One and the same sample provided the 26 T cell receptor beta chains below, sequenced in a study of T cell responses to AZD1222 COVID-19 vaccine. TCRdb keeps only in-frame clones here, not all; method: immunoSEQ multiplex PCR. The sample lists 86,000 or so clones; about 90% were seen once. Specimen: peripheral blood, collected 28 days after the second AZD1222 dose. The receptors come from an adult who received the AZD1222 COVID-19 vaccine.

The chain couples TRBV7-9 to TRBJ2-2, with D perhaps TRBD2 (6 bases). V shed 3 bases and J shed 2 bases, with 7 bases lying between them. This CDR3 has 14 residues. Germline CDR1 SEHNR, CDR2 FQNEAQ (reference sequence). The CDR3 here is CASSFSGNTGELFF. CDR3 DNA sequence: TGTGCCAGCAGCTTTAGCGGTAACACCGGGGAGCTGTTTTTT.

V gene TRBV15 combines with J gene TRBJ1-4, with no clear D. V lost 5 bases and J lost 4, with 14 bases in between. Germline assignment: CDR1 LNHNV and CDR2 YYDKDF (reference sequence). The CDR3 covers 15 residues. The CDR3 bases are TGTGCCACCAGCGTCTTTGGTGTTGGTAATGAAAAACTGTTTTTT. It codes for CATSVFGVGNEKLFF. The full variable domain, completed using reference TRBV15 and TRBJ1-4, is DAMVIQNPRYQVTQFGKPVTLSCSQTLNHNVMYWYQQKSSQAPKLLFHYYDKDFNNEADTPDNFQSRRPNTSFCFLDIRSPGLGDTAMYLCATSVFGVGNEKLFFGSGTQLSVL.

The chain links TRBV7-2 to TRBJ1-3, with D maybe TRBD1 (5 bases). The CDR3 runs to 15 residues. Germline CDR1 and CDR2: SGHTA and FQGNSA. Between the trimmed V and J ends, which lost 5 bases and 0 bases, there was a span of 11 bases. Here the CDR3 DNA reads TGTGCCAGCAGCCCACAAGGGGACTCTGGAAACACCATATATTTT. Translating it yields CASSPQGDSGNTIYF.

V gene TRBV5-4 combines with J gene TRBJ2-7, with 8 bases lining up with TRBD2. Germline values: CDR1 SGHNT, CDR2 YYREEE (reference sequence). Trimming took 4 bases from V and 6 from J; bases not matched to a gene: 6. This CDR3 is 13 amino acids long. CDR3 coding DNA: TGTGCCAGCAGCCAAGGACTAGCCGGCGAGCAGTACTTC. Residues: CASSQGLAGEQYF. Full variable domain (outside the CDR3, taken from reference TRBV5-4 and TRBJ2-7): ETGVTQSPTHLIKTRGQQVTLRCSSQSGHNTVSWYQQALGQGPQFIFQYYREEENGRGNFPPRFSGLQFPNYSSELNVNALELDDSALYLCASSQGLAGEQYFGPGTRLTVT.

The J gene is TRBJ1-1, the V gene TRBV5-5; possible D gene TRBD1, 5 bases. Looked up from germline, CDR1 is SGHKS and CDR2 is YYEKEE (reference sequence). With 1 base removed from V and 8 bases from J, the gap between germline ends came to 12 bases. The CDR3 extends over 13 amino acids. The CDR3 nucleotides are TGTGCCAGCAGCTTGTACCGGGACGGGGAAGCTTTCTTT. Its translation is CASSLYRDGEAFF.

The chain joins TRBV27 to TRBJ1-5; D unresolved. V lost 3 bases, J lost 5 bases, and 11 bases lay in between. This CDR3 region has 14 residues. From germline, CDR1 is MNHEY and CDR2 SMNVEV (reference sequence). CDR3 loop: CASSFSGSYQPQHF. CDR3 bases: TGTGCCAGCAGTTTCTCCGGGAGCTATCAGCCCCAGCATTTT.

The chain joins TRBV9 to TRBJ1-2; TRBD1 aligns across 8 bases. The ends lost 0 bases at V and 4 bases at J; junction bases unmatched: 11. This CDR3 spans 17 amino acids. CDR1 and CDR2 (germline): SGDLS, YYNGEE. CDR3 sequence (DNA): TGTGCCAGCAGCGTAGGAAATTCGGGGACAGGACTCTATGGCTACACCTTC. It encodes CASSVGNSGTGLYGYTF.

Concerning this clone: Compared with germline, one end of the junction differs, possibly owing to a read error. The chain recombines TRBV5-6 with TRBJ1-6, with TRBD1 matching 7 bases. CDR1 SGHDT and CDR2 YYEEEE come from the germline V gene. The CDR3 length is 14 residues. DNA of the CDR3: TGTGCCAGCAGTGGGGACAGAGAATATTCGCCCCTCCACTTT. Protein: CASSGDREYSPLHF.

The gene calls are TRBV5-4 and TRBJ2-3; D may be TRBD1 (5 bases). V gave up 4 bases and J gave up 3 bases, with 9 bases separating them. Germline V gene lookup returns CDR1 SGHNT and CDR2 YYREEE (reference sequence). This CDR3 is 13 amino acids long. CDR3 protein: CASSRRQTDTQYF. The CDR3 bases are TGTGCCAGCAGCCGGAGACAGACAGATACGCAGTATTTT.

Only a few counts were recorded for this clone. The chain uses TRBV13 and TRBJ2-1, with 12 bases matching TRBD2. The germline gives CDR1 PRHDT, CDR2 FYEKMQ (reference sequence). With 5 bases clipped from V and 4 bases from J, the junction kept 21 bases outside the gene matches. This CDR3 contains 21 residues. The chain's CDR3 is CASSIDRDPASGRARYNEQFF. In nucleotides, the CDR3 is TGTGCCAGCAGCATCGACAGGGATCCGGCTAGCGGGAGGGCCAGGTACAATGAGCAGTTCTTC.

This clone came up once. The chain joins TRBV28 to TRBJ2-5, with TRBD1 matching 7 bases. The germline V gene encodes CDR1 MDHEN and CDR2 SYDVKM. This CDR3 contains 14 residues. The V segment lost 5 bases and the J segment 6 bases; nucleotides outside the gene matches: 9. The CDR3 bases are TGTGCCAGCAGTGCCCAGGGGGTTATAAAGACCCAGTACTTC. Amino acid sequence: CASSAQGVIKTQYF.

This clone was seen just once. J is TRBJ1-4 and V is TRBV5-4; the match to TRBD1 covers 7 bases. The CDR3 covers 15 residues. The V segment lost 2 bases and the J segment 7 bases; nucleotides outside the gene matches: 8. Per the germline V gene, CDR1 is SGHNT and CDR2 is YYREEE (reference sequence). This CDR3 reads CASSLATGAGEKLFF. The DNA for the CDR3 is TGTGCCAGCAGCTTAGCCACAGGGGCGGGTGAAAAACTGTTTTTT.

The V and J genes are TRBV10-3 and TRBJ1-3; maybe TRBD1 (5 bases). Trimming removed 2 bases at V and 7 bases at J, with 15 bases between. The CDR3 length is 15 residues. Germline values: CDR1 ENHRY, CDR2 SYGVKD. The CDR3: CAISEVRQGENTIYF. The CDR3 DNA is TGTGCCATCAGTGAGGTGCGGCAGGGTGAGAACACCATATATTTT.

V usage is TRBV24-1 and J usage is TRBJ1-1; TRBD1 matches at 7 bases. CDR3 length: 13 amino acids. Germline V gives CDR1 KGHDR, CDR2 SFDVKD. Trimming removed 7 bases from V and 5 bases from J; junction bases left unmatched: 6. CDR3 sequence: CATRDRVMTEAFF. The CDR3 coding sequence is TGTGCCACCAGAGACAGGGTTATGACTGAAGCTTTCTTT.

CDR3 region: CASSWGGHIGNEQFF. The CDR3 DNA reads as TGTGCCAGCAGCTGGGGGGGCCACATAGGGAATGAGCAGTTCTTC. The J gene is TRBJ2-1, the V gene TRBV5-5; weak D call: TRBD2 (7 bases). Germline V lookup: CDR1 SGHKS, CDR2 YYEKEE (reference sequence). The germline V and J ends were trimmed by 3 bases and 7 bases, with 17 bases remaining between them. This CDR3 has 15 amino acids. The full variable domain, in which reference TRBV5-5 and TRBJ2-1 provide the parts outside the CDR3, is DAGVTQSPTHLIKTRGQQVTLRCSPISGHKSVSWYQQVLGQGPQFIFQYYEKEERGRGNFPDRFSARQFPNYSSELNVNALLLGDSALYLCASSWGGHIGNEQFFGPGTRLTVL.

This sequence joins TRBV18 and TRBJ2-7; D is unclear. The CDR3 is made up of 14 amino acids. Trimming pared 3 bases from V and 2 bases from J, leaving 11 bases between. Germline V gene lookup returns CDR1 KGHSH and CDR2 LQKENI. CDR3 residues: CASSPAQVPYEQYF. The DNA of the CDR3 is TGTGCCAGCTCACCCGCCCAAGTTCCCTACGAGCAGTACTTC.

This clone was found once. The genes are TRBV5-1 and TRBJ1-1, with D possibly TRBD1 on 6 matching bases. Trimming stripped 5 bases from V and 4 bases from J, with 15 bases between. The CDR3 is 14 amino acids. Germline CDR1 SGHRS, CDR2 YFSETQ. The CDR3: CASRATGTGTEAFF. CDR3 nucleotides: TGCGCCAGCAGAGCCACAGGGACGGGCACTGAAGCTTTCTTT.

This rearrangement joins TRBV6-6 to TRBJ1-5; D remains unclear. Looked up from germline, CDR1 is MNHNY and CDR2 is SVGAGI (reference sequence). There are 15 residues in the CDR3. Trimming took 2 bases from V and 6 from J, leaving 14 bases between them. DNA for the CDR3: TGTGCCAGCAGTTACGGCAGGTCCGAAGGTCAGCCCCAGCATTTT. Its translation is CASSYGRSEGQPQHF.

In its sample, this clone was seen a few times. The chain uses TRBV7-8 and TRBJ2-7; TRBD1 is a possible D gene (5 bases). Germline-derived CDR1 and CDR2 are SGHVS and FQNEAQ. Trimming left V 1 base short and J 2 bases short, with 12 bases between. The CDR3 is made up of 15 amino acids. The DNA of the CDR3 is TGTGCCAGCAGCTTAGTTCAGGGCAGGCCCTACGAGCAGTACTTC. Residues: CASSLVQGRPYEQYF.

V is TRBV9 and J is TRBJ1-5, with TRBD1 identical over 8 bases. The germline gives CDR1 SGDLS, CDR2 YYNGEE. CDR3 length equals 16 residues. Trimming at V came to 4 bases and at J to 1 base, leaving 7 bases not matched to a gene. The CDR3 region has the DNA TGTGCCAGCAGCCAGGGGGCGGGGGCAAGCAATCAGCCCCAGCATTTT. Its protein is CASSQGAGASNQPQHF.

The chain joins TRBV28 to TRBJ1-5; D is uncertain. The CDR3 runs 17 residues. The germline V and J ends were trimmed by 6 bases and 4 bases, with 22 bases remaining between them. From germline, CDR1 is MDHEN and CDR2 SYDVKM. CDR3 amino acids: CASSSVWQDLGNQPQHF. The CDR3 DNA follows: TGTGCCAGCAGCTCCGTGTGGCAGGATTTAGGGAATCAGCCCCAGCATTTT.

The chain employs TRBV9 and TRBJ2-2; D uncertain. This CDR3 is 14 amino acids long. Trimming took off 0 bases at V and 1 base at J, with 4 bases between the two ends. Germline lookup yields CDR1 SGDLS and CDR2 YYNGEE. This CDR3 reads CASSVALNTGELFF. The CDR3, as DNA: TGTGCCAGCAGCGTAGCCTTGAACACCGGGGAGCTGTTTTTT. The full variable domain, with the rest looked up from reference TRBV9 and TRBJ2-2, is DSGVTQTPKHLITATGQRVTLRCSPRSGDLSVYWYQQSLDQGLQFLIQYYNGEERAKGNILERFSAQQFPDLHSELNLSSLELGDSALYFCASSVALNTGELFFGEGSRLTVL.

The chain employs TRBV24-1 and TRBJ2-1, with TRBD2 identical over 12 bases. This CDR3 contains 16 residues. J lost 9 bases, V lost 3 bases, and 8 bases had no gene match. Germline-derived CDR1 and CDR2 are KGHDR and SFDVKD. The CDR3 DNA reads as TGTGCCACCAGTGATCATACGACTAGCGGGAGAGTTGAGCAGTTCTTC. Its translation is CATSDHTTSGRVEQFF.

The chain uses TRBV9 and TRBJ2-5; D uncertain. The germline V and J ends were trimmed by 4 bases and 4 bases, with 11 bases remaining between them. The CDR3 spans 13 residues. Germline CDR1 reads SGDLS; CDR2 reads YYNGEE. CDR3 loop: CASSPGRLETQYF. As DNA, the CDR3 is TGTGCCAGCAGCCCAGGCAGGTTAGAGACCCAGTACTTC. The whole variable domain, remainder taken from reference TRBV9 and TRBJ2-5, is DSGVTQTPKHLITATGQRVTLRCSPRSGDLSVYWYQQSLDQGLQFLIQYYNGEERAKGNILERFSAQQFPDLHSELNLSSLELGDSALYFCASSPGRLETQYFGPGTRLLVL.

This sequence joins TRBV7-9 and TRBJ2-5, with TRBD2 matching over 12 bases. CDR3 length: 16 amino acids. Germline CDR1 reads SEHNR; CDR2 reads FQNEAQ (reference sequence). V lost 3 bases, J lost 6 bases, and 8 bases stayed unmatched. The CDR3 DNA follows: TGTGCCAGCAGCTTTGCACTAGCGGGGGGTCTAAAGACCCAGTACTTC. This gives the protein CASSFALAGGLKTQYF.

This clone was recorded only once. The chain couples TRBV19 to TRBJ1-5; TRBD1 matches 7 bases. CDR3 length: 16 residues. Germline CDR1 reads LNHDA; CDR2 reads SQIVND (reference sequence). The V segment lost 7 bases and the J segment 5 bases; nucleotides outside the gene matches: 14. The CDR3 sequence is CASTPSDRSWDQPQHF. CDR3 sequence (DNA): TGTGCCAGTACCCCCTCGGACAGGAGTTGGGATCAGCCCCAGCATTTT. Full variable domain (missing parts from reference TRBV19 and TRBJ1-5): DGGITQSPKYLFRKEGQNVTLSCEQNLNHDAMYWYRQDPGQGLRLIYYSQIVNDFQKGDIAEGYSVSREKKESFPLTVTSAQKNPTAFYLCASTPSDRSWDQPQHFGDGTRLSIL.